This TCR beta chain was retrieved from a study of blood T cell repertoires in COVID-19. In the study overall: Material from acute and convalescent COVID-19 was sourced from the United States, Italy and Spain. From T cells, B-cell-depleted T cells, or PBMCs came the material, which was cDNA or gDNA.

This clone has a single count. Original processing notes: Quantification of nucleated cells was approximated via reference gene primer amplification. Clones were read by immunoSEQ multiplex PCR, and TCRdb kept only the in-frame ones, dropping some. The DNA gave D and trimming, while V, J and clone size come from that table. This table has 72,000 or so clones, approximately 89% appearing once. The germline gives CDR1 MNHEY, CDR2 SVGAGI. The CDR3 is 14 residues long. With 11 bases clipped from V and 7 bases from J, the junction kept 14 bases outside the gene matches. The source is an older woman with acute or convalescent COVID-19. Sequencing was carried out using peripheral blood. The rearrangement uses TRBV6-5 and TRBJ1-5, with 7 bases matching TRBD1. CDR3 nucleotides: TGTGCCTGTTTAGACCGGGACAGCTGGCAGCCCCAGCATTTT. Encoded protein: CACLDRDSWQPQHF.